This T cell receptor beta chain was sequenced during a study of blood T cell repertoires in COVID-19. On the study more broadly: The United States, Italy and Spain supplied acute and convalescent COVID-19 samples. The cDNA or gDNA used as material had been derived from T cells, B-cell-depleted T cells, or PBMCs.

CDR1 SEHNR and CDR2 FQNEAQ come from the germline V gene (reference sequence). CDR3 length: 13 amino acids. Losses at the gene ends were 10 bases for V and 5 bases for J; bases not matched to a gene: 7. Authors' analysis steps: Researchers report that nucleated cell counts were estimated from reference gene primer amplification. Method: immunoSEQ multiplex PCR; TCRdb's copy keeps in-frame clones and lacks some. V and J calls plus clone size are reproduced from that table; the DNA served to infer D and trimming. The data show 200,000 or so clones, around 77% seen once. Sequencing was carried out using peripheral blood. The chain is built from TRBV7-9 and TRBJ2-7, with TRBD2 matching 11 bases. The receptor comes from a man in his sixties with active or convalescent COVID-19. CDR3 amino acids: CATDSGRAHEQYF. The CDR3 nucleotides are TGTGCCACCGATAGCGGGAGGGCCCACGAGCAGTACTTC. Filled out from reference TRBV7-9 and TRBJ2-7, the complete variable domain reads DTGVSQNPRHKITKRGQNVTFRCDPISEHNRLYWYRQTLGQGPEFLTYFQNEAQLEKSRLLSDRFSAERPKGSFSTLEIQRTEQGDSAMYLCATDSGRAHEQYFGPGTRLTVT.